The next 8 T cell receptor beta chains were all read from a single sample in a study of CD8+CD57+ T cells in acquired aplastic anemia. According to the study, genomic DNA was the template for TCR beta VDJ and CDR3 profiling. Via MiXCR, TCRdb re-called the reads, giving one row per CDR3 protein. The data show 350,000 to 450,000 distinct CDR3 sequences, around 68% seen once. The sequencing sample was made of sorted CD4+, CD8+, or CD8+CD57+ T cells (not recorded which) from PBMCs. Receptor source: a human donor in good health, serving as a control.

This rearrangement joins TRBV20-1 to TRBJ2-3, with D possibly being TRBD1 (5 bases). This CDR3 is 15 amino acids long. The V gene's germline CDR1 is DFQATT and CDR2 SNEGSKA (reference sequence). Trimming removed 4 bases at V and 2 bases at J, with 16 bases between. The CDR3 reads CSATQATDPTDTQYF. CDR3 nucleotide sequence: TGCAGTGCTACACAGGCGACTGATCCCACAGATACGCAGTATTTT.

CDR3 protein: CAIGESGGEDTQYF. As DNA, the CDR3 is TGTGCCATCGGAGAGAGCGGGGGGGAAGATACGCAGTATTTT. V is TRBV10-3 and J is TRBJ2-3, with 10 positions matching TRBD2. V gave up 8 bases and J gave up 5 bases; unmatched junction bases: 7. CDR3 length equals 14 residues. Germline loops: CDR1 ENHRY, CDR2 SYGVKD.

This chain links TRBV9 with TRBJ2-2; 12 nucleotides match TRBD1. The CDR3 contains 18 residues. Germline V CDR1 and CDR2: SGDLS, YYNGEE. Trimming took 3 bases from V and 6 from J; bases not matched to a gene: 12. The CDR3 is CASSGGDRGPGGAGELFF. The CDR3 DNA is TGTGCCAGCAGCGGGGGGGACAGGGGGCCTGGAGGGGCCGGGGAGCTGTTTTTT.

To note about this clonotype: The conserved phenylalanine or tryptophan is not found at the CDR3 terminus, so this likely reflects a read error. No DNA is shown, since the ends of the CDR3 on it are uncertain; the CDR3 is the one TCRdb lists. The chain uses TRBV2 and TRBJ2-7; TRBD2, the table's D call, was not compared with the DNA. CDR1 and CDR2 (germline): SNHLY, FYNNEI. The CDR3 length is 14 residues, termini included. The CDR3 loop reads CASSVESDEQYFGP.

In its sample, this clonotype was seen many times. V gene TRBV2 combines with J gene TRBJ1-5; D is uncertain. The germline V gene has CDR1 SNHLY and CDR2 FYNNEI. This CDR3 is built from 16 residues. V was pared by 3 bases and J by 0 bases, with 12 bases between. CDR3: CASSDGSEYSNQPQHF. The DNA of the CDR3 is TGTGCCAGCAGTGATGGGTCTGAGTATAGCAATCAGCCCCAGCATTTT.

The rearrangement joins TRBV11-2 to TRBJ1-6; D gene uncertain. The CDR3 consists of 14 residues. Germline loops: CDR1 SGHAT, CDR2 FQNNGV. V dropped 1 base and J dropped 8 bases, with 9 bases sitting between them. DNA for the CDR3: TGTGCCAGCAGCTTAGTTGCTGGGGATTCACCCCTCCACTTT. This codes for CASSLVAGDSPLHF.

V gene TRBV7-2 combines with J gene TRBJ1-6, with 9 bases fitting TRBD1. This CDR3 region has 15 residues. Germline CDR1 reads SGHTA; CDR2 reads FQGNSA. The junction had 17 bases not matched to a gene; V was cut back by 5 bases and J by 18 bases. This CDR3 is CASSPDRGPYGYTHF. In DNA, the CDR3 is TGTGCCAGCAGCCCGGACAGGGGCCCGTATGGCTACACCCACTTT.

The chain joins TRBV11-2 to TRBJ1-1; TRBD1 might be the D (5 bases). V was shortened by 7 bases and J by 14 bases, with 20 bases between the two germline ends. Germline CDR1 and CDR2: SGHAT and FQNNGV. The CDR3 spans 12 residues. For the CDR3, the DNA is TGTGCCAGCAACCACGGCGACAGAGGGCTCTTCTTT. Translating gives CASNHGDRGLFF.